A single sample is the source of the 21 T cell receptor beta chains below, sequenced in a study of identifying expanded T cells in peripheral blood. Here immunoSEQ multiplex PCR was the method, and the copy in TCRdb shows in-frame clones only, minus some. The sample has about 100,000 clones; around 85% are singletons. The sequenced sample consisted of blood. The receptors originated from a person between 18 and 69 years old in good health.

The chain has TRBV4-3 and TRBJ2-2, with TRBD1 matching over 7 bases. The CDR3 consists of 17 residues. Trimming removed 0 bases from V and 4 bases from J; junction bases left unmatched: 8. Looked up from germline, CDR1 is LGHNA and CDR2 is YSLEER. The CDR3 DNA reads TGCGCCAGCAGCCAAGATTTAGGGGGCGCCTTCACCGGGGAGCTGTTTTTT. Translated: CASSQDLGGAFTGELFF.

This clone has only one observation. This sequence joins TRBV15 and TRBJ1-5; D perhaps matches TRBD1 (5 bases). Germline V CDR1 and CDR2: LNHNV, YYDKDF (reference sequence). This CDR3 comprises 17 residues. Trimming took 1 base from V and 2 from J, leaving 15 bases between them. The CDR3 bases are TGTGCCACCAGCAGAGTTGGTTGGGGAGGGGGCAATCAGCCCCAGCATTTT. It specifies CATSRVGWGGGNQPQHF.

This chain links TRBV7-2 with TRBJ2-1, with TRBD1 identical over 12 bases. The CDR3 totals 14 residues. J lost 7 bases, V lost 6 bases, and 4 bases had no gene match. Germline V gene sequence: CDR1 SGHTA, CDR2 FQGNSA. The CDR3 bases are TGTGCCAGCAGGCCGGGACAGGGGGCAAATGAGCAGTTCTTC. This encodes CASRPGQGANEQFF.

The chain uses TRBV27 and TRBJ1-5; TRBD1 aligns across 9 bases. The CDR3 has 16 amino acids. Trimming cost V 6 bases and J 4 bases; bases outside gene matches: 10. Germline values: CDR1 MNHEY, CDR2 SMNVEV (reference sequence). The CDR3 is CASSGTTGGSNQPQHF. CDR3 in DNA: TGTGCCAGCAGCGGCACAACAGGGGGCTCTAATCAGCCCCAGCATTTT.

The rearrangement uses TRBV7-2 and TRBJ2-1, with 11 bases that match TRBD2. Germline V CDR1 and CDR2: SGHTA, FQGNSA. The V gene end was trimmed by 7 bases and the J gene end by 6 bases; junction bases not matched to a gene: 8. CDR3 length: 15 residues. The DNA for the CDR3 is TGTGCCAGCATCCTTGACCTAGCGGGAGGCAATGAGCAGTTCTTC. It is translated as CASILDLAGGNEQFF.

Comments on this clone: Other DNA sequences in this specimen translate into the identical CDR3. The V call is TRBV20-1, the J call TRBJ1-2; no definite D call. This CDR3 comprises 11 residues. Per germline, CDR1 DFQATT and CDR2 SNEGSKA (reference sequence). V shed 5 bases and J shed 2 bases, with 6 bases lying between them. The DNA for the CDR3 is TGCAGTGCTGGTGGGAACTATGGCTACACCTTC. Translation gives CSAGGNYGYTF.

The chain couples TRBV5-6 to TRBJ2-1; unclear D gene. Looked up from germline, CDR1 is SGHDT and CDR2 is YYEEEE. Trimming stripped 4 bases from V and 2 bases from J, with 19 bases between. This CDR3 is built from 17 residues. CDR3 residues: CASSPSVRASPYNEQFF. DNA of the CDR3: TGTGCCAGCAGCCCCTCGGTCCGGGCCTCCCCCTACAATGAGCAGTTCTTC.

The chain has TRBV6-1 and TRBJ1-2; no reliable D call. V shed 2 bases and J shed 8 bases, with 15 bases lying between them. The CDR3 is 14 amino acids. CDR1 and CDR2 (germline): MNHNS, SASEGT. As DNA, the CDR3 is TGTGCCAGCAGTGAATGGGATCAGGCAATAGGCTACACCTTC. Protein product: CASSEWDQAIGYTF.

This clone was picked up one time. The chain couples TRBV27 to TRBJ1-1; D gene unclear. V lost 6 bases and J lost 1, with 18 bases in between. The CDR3 runs to 16 residues. Germline V gene data show CDR1 as MNHEY and CDR2 as SMNVEV (reference sequence). CDR3 amino acids: CASSRYTRIQNTEAFF. The CDR3 bases are TGTGCCAGCAGCCGCTATACCCGCATTCAGAACACTGAAGCTTTCTTT.

The chain employs TRBV10-3 and TRBJ1-2; D is unresolved. This CDR3 contains 15 residues. The germline gives CDR1 ENHRY, CDR2 SYGVKD. Trimming shortened V by 3 bases and J by 1 base, and 12 bases separated the two germline ends. CDR3 sequence reads: CAISDRQEGNYGYTF. CDR3 nucleotides: TGTGCCATCAGTGATCGCCAAGAGGGTAACTATGGCTACACCTTC.

This chain connects TRBV10-3 to TRBJ1-3; D unresolved. Germline V gene data show CDR1 as ENHRY and CDR2 as SYGVKD. V gave up 3 bases and J gave up 0 bases, with 15 bases separating them. The CDR3 has 17 residues. The CDR3, as DNA: TGTGCCATCAGTGACCACTCCGGACTGAACTCTGGAAACACCATATATTTT. Translated: CAISDHSGLNSGNTIYF.

The chain is built from TRBV7-2 and TRBJ2-7; D unclear. The germline CDR1 and CDR2 sequences are SGHTA and FQGNSA. V lost 5 bases to trimming and J lost 5 bases, with 19 bases between them. There are 15 residues in the CDR3. CDR3 loop: CASSQNRGNWDEQYF. DNA of the CDR3: TGTGCCAGCAGCCAGAACCGAGGTAATTGGGACGAGCAGTACTTC.

The V and J genes are TRBV28 and TRBJ2-1; 10 nucleotides align to TRBD1. The germline gives CDR1 MDHEN, CDR2 SYDVKM. CDR3 length equals 16 residues. V was clipped by 5 bases and J by 5 bases; unmatched bases: 9. The CDR3 nucleotides read TGTGCCAGCAGTACCCCGGGACAGGGGCGCAACAATGAGCAGTTCTTC. Its translation is CASSTPGQGRNNEQFF.

V and J are TRBV6-5 and TRBJ1-1, with 8 bases matching TRBD1. From germline, CDR1 is MNHEY and CDR2 SVGAGI. The CDR3 runs 15 residues. The ends lost 6 bases at V and 4 bases at J; junction bases unmatched: 10. Here the CDR3 reads CASSGLGRGPTEAFF. The CDR3 DNA follows: TGTGCCAGCAGCGGACTAGGCAGGGGGCCCACTGAAGCTTTCTTT.

The chain carries TRBV27 and TRBJ1-2; perhaps TRBD1 as D (6 bases). Trimming pared 1 base from V and 5 bases from J, leaving 14 bases between. Looked up from germline, CDR1 is MNHEY and CDR2 is SMNVEV (reference sequence). The CDR3 is 15 residues long. CDR3 in amino acids: CASSLWGAEGYGYTF. CDR3 in DNA: TGTGCCAGCAGTTTATGGGGGGCAGAGGGGTATGGCTACACCTTC.

This clone was counted a single time. The chain combines TRBV6-1 with TRBJ2-5, with 11 bases fitting TRBD2. CDR3 length: 15 amino acids. CDR1 and CDR2 (germline): MNHNS, SASEGT. Germline trimming cut 7 bases from V and 4 bases from J; bases unmatched to any gene: 8. The CDR3 coding sequence is TGTGCCAGCATAGCGGGGGGGCCGATTGCAGAGACCCAGTACTTC. Encoded protein: CASIAGGPIAETQYF.

The chain recombines TRBV2 with TRBJ1-4; a weak D match, TRBD1 (6 bases). The V and J ends lost 3 bases and 8 bases respectively, with 28 bases between them. The germline CDR1 and CDR2 sequences are SNHLY and FYNNEI. The CDR3 contains 19 residues. CDR3 sequence: CASSERPPRRAGVGEKLFF. Written as DNA, the CDR3 is TGTGCCAGCAGTGAGAGACCCCCCCGCCGGGCAGGGGTGGGAGAAAAACTGTTTTTT.

The chain couples TRBV6-1 to TRBJ1-2; D uncertain. Germline CDR1 is MNHNS and CDR2 is SASEGT. The germline V and J ends were trimmed by 6 bases and 11 bases, with 13 bases remaining between them. This CDR3 spans 11 amino acids. The CDR3 is CASRKEAEYTF. CDR3 DNA: TGTGCCAGCAGGAAGGAAGCGGAGTACACCTTC.

The V and J genes are TRBV11-2 and TRBJ2-5; perhaps TRBD2 as D (6 bases). CDR3 size: 11 residues. V gave up 7 bases and J gave up 7 bases, with 10 bases separating them. Germline CDR1 is SGHAT and CDR2 is FQNNGV. CDR3: CASTLGGTQYF. The CDR3 nucleotides are TGTGCCAGCACCCTCGGGGGGACCCAGTACTTC.

The rearrangement links TRBV5-6 to TRBJ2-4; D not resolved. The CDR3 spans 16 residues. V gave up 1 base and J gave up 1 base, with 12 bases separating them. The germline CDR1 and CDR2 sequences are SGHDT and YYEEEE. The CDR3 bases are TGTGCCAGCAGCTTGAGTGGACGTTTGGCCAAAAACATTCAGTACTTC. Its translation: CASSLSGRLAKNIQYF.

This clone was observed many times. The V gene is TRBV7-9, the J gene TRBJ1-2; TRBD1 matches at 8 bases. V lost 4 bases to trimming and J lost 9 bases; unmatched junction nucleotides: 13. Germline V gene data show CDR1 as SEHNR and CDR2 as FQNEAQ (reference sequence). CDR3 length: 15 residues. Here the CDR3 reads CASSSPGQALHSYTF. In nucleotides, the CDR3 is TGTGCCAGCAGCTCGCCGGGACAGGCACTCCACAGCTACACCTTC.